A selection of T cell receptor beta chains follows, all from one sample in a study of CD8 T cells in Susac syndrome. Each CDR3 protein gets one entry after TCRdb re-called the immunoSEQ multiplex PCR reads with MiXCR. The sample yields 200,000 or so distinct CDR3 sequences, roughly 90% seen once. Sequencing was carried out using CD8+ T cells from PBMCs. These receptors all stem from a human donor with multiple sclerosis. Each CDR3 is given with its conserved first and last residue. The order of the fields is CDR3 DNA, CDR3 protein, clone size, V gene, D gene, J gene. A D gene is named only where the DNA matches it firmly. Some rows have no size entry. The others give once, few or many, or a class for an expanded clone.

TGTGCCAGCAGTAGTCGACAGGACAAACTGTTTTTT	CASSSRQDKLFF	.	TRBV2	.	TRBJ1-4
TGTGCCAGCAAGGAGTTCAGCTCCTATAATTCACCCCTCCACTTT	CASKEFSSYNSPLHF	.	TRBV2	.	TRBJ1-6
TGCAGCGTTGAAGTGGGACAGGGGGCCGAGCAGTACTTC	CSVEVGQGAEQYF	.	TRBV29-1	TRBD1	TRBJ2-7
TGTGCCAGCAGCTTAGCGCTGACTAGCGGGAGTGAGGCTGAGCAGTTCTTC	CASSLALTSGSEAEQFF	.	TRBV7-9	TRBD2	TRBJ2-1
TGTGCCAGCAGATCCGATAATGAGCAGTTCTTC	CASRSDNEQFF	.	TRBV12-3/TRBV12-4	.	TRBJ2-1
TGTGCCAGCAGCGTAGATGAAGCCCTCAACACCATATATTTT	CASSVDEALNTIYF	.	TRBV9	.	TRBJ1-3
TGCAGTGCTAGAAAGCGGAGCTCCTACGAGCAGTACTTC	CSARKRSSYEQYF	.	TRBV20-1	.	TRBJ2-7
TGTGCCAGCTCACCACCCGAGACAGGGACCGACGAGCAGTACTTC	CASSPPETGTDEQYF	.	TRBV18	TRBD1	TRBJ2-7
TGTGCCAGCAGTTTGGTTAGCGGGGGGGCGTACACAGATACGCAGTATTTT	CASSLVSGGAYTDTQYF	.	TRBV12-3/TRBV12-4	TRBD2	TRBJ2-3
TGTGCCAGCAGACTTAGCGGGAGGGATTTCTACGAGCAGTACTTC	CASRLSGRDFYEQYF	.	TRBV27	TRBD2	TRBJ2-7
TGTGCCAGCAGCCCCCAAAACGGGCAAGAGACCCAGTACTTC	CASSPQNGQETQYF	.	TRBV9	.	TRBJ2-5
TGTGCCAGCAGTAGTGGTTTGACCGGGGAGCTGTTTTTT	CASSSGLTGELFF	.	TRBV2	.	TRBJ2-2
TGTGCCAGCAGCTTAAGCGGACCCGAGCAGTACTTC	CASSLSGPEQYF	.	TRBV13	.	TRBJ2-7
TGTGCCACCAGCAGAGATAAAGCGCGACTAGCGGGGGTAGAGGACACAGATACGCAGTATTTT	CATSRDKARLAGVEDTDTQYF	.	TRBV15	TRBD2	TRBJ2-3
TGCGCCAGCAGCTTGGTGGGGGAGGATGGCTACACCTTC	CASSLVGEDGYTF	.	TRBV5-1	.	TRBJ1-2
TGTGCCAGCAGCTTCCCTCGCGGACTCTATGGCTACACCTTC	CASSFPRGLYGYTF	.	TRBV7-9	.	TRBJ1-2
TGTGCCAGCAGCCAAACGGGAGGAAGGTACAATGAGCAGTTCTTC	CASSQTGGRYNEQFF	.	TRBV14	TRBD2	TRBJ2-1
TGCGCCAGCAGCCAAGTTGAGTCCTACAATGAGCAGTTCTTC	CASSQVESYNEQFF	.	TRBV4-3	.	TRBJ2-1
TGTGCCAGCAGCCCCAACCGGGGGGGCTACGACAAAAACATTCAGTACTTC	CASSPNRGGYDKNIQYF	.	TRBV7-6	TRBD2	TRBJ2-4
TGTGCCAGCAGGGGGACTGCCAATGAGCAGTTCTTC	CASRGTANEQFF	.	TRBV7-9	.	TRBJ2-1
TGTGCCTGGAGTGTGAGAGGTTCTGGAAACACCATATATTTT	CAWSVRGSGNTIYF	.	TRBV30	.	TRBJ1-3
TGTGCCAGCAGCCCTACGCCGTGGGGACAGGAATCCTACGAGCAGTACTTC	CASSPTPWGQESYEQYF	.	TRBV14	TRBD1	TRBJ2-7
TGTGCCAGCAGCGACCCGGGACATATCTACGAGCAGTACTTC	CASSDPGHIYEQYF	.	TRBV4-2	.	TRBJ2-7
TGCAGCGTCCCCGAGAGCAGCTCCTACAATGAGCAGTTCTTC	CSVPESSSYNEQFF	.	TRBV29-1	.	TRBJ2-1
TGTGCCAGCTCCCGAACGGGAAGGTACGAGCAGTACTTC	CASSRTGRYEQYF	once	TRBV27	.	TRBJ2-7
TGTGCCAGCAGCTTAACTAGCGGGGCCTTTCGGGAGCAGTTCTTC	CASSLTSGAFREQFF	.	TRBV7-3	TRBD2	TRBJ2-1
TGTGCCAGCAGCCACGGACTAGGAAAGGTATTC	CASSHGLGKVF	.	TRBV14	TRBD2	TRBJ2-7
TGCGCCAGCAGCCAAGGTTCGGGTAGCGTACAAACCGGGGAGCTGTTTTTT	CASSQGSGSVQTGELFF	.	TRBV4-1	.	TRBJ2-2
TGTGCCAGTCATGACAGGGTCACCGGGGAGCTGTTTTTT	CASHDRVTGELFF	.	TRBV19	TRBD1	TRBJ2-2
TGTGCCAGTAGTATAGCGGGGACAGACAATATGAACACTGAAGCTTTCTTT	CASSIAGTDNMNTEAFF	few	TRBV19	TRBD1	TRBJ1-1
TGCAGGCCACTCCCGCCCCCCACAGATACGCAGTATTTT	CRPLPPPTDTQYF	.	TRBV20-1	.	TRBJ2-3
TGTGCCACCAGCCTCTGGGGGGGCGCCGGCTCTGGGGCCAACGTCCTGACTTTC	CATSLWGGAGSGANVLTF	.	TRBV15	.	TRBJ2-6
TGTGCCAGCAGCCTCGATGGCAGGGAGGCCTACGAGCAGTACTTC	CASSLDGREAYEQYF	.	TRBV9	.	TRBJ2-7
TGCAGTGCCAGGGGGCAGGGGTATGGCTACACCTTC	CSARGQGYGYTF	.	TRBV20-1	TRBD1	TRBJ1-2
TGCGCCAGCAGCTTGGATCCGGGGTCACTCACAGATACGCAGTATTTT	CASSLDPGSLTDTQYF	once	TRBV5-1	.	TRBJ2-3
TGCAGTGCTAGAGACCAGAGGAACACTGAAGCTTTCTTT	CSARDQRNTEAFF	.	TRBV20-1	.	TRBJ1-1
TGTGCCAGTAGCTCCCTTCCGGGACAGGGGAACACCGGGGAGCTGTTTTTT	CASSSLPGQGNTGELFF	.	TRBV19	TRBD1	TRBJ2-2
TGTGCCAGCAGCCACGAGGCCAGCAATGAGCAGTTCTTC	CASSHEASNEQFF	.	TRBV13	.	TRBJ2-1
TGTGCCAGCAGTAAACTAGCGGGAGGACCAGATACGCAGTATTTT	CASSKLAGGPDTQYF	.	TRBV25-1	TRBD2	TRBJ2-3
TGTGCCAGCAGCTCTTGGACAGGGGGAAACATTCAGTACTTC	CASSSWTGGNIQYF	.	TRBV7-9	TRBD1	TRBJ2-4
TGTGCCAGCAGCTCAGAACTAACGAACACTGAAGCTTTCTTT	CASSSELTNTEAFF	.	TRBV5-4	.	TRBJ1-1
TGTGCCAGCAGCGTAGATTTGATGGATACGCAGTATTTT	CASSVDLMDTQYF	.	TRBV9	.	TRBJ2-3
TGTGCCAGCAGCTTTCTCAGGGCGGAGACCCAGTACTTC	CASSFLRAETQYF	.	TRBV7-9	.	TRBJ2-5